A selection of T cell receptor beta chains follows, all from one sample in a study of blood T cell repertoires in COVID-19. Profiled with immunoSEQ multiplex PCR; TCRdb holds only in-frame clones, not every one. The sample carries roughly 200,000 clones, around 91% recorded once. The specimen sequenced was peripheral blood. Receptor source: a man aged 45 to 65 with acute or convalescent COVID-19. Both conserved end residues are part of each CDR3. Fields, in order: clone size, D gene, V gene, J gene, CDR3 protein, CDR3 DNA. D genes are given only for firm matches. Rows may omit the clone size; those that give it use once, few, many or a size class.

.,TRBD2,TRBV30,TRBJ2-1,CAWASGPYNEQFF,TGTGCCTGGGCTAGCGGCCCCTACAATGAGCAGTTCTTC
.,.,TRBV18,TRBJ2-3,CASSPFAGADTQYF,TGTGCCAGCTCACCATTCGCAGGGGCAGATACGCAGTATTTT
.,.,TRBV30,TRBJ2-5,CAWSVQDGGMGTQYF,TGTGCCTGGAGTGTACAAGATGGGGGGATGGGGACCCAGTACTTC
.,TRBD1,TRBV7-2,TRBJ1-1,CASSFGTGRHTEAFF,TGTGCCAGCAGCTTCGGGACAGGGAGGCACACTGAAGCTTTCTTT
once,.,TRBV4-1,TRBJ1-5,CASSQLEGMGQPQHF,TGCGCCAGCAGCCAACTCGAGGGAATGGGGCAGCCCCAGCATTTT
.,.,TRBV10-2,TRBJ1-6,CASGPRAGNSPLHF,TGCGCCAGCGGGCCGAGGGCTGGGAATTCACCCCTCCACTTT
few,TRBD1,TRBV7-9,TRBJ2-7,CASRPGTASYEQYF,TGTGCCAGCAGGCCCGGGACAGCCTCCTACGAGCAGTACTTC
.,.,TRBV4-3,TRBJ1-1,CASSQFRSHTEAFF,TGCGCCAGCAGCCAATTTCGGTCGCACACTGAAGCTTTCTTT
.,.,TRBV5-8,TRBJ1-1,CASSFGQVVMNTEAFF,TGTGCCAGCAGCTTTGGGCAGGTTGTTATGAACACTGAAGCTTTCTTT
.,TRBD1,TRBV5-1,TRBJ2-4,CASSLQGAENIQYF,TGCGCCAGCAGCCTACAGGGGGCGGAAAACATTCAGTACTTC
.,.,TRBV19,TRBJ1-5,CASSSGSSNQPQHF,TGTGCCAGTAGTTCCGGGAGTAGCAATCAGCCCCAGCATTTT
.,.,TRBV24-1,TRBJ2-6,CATGEGSGANVLTF,TGTGCCACCGGCGAGGGCTCTGGGGCCAACGTCCTGACTTTC
few,TRBD2,TRBV9,TRBJ2-1,CASSALKRGARDNEQFF,TGTGCCAGCAGCGCCCTTAAGCGGGGGGCCCGGGACAATGAGCAGTTCTTC
.,TRBD2,TRBV6-6,TRBJ2-3,CASSRGGSGTDTQYF,TGTGCCAGCAGTCGGGGAGGGTCGGGCACAGATACGCAGTATTTT
.,.,TRBV5-1,TRBJ1-1,CASSFLGRNTEAFF,TGCGCCAGCAGCTTTTTGGGGCGGAACACTGAAGCTTTCTTT